This entry features one T cell receptor beta chain sequence. Its antigen is still unknown. The ends lost 2 bases at V and 8 bases at J; junction bases unmatched: 2. Germline values: CDR1 MNHEY, CDR2 SMNVEV (reference sequence). The CDR3 extends over 12 amino acids. 13 Jbeta primers and 60 Vbeta primers were used for the PCR. The table came from immunoSEQ multiplex PCR; TCRdb's copy has only in-frame clones and leaves some out. The sample holds roughly 71,000 clones. The record originates from a study of cytomegalovirus exposure and HLA in healthy donors. Study in general: Earlier sequencing of about 200 million T cells yielded approximately 120 million unique TCR beta sequences. Findings of the study overall: Most sequenced TCRs were rare (though some public TCRs occurred in many donors). In a later analysis, CMV-associated beta chains were mostly HLA-associated, it appeared. Earlier results showed most TCR beta V segments being productive about 90% or about 30% of the time.

The sequence was collected from a woman in her forties in good health and CMV-seropositive. The sample was PBMCs. This sequence joins TRBV27 and TRBJ1-2; 7 bases are shared with TRBD1. CDR3 residues: CASSLRGGGYTF. The CDR3 DNA is TGTGCCAGCAGTTTAAGAGGGGGCGGCTACACCTTC.